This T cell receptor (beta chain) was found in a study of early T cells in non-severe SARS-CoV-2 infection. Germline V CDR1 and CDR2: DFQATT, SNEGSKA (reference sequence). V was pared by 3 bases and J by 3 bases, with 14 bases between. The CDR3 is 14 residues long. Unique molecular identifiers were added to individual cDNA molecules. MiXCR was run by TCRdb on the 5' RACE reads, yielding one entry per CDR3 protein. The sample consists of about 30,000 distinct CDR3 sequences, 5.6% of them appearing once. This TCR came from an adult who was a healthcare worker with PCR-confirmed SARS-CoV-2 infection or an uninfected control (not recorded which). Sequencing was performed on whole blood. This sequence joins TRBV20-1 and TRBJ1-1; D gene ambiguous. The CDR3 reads CSARTTVAHTEAFF. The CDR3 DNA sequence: TGCAGTGCTAGGACCACGGTGGCGCACACTGAAGCTTTCTTT.